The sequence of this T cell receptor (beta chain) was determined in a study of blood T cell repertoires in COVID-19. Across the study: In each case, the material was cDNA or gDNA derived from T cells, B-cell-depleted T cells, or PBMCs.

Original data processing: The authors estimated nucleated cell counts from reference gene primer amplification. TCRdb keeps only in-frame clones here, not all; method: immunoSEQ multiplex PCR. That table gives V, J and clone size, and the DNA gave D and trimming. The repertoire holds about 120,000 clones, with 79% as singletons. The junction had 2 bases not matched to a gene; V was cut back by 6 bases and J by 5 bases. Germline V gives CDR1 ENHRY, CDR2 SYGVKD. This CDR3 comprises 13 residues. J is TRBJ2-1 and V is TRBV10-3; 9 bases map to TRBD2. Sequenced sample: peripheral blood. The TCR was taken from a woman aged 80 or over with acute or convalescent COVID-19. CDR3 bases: TGTGCCATCAGGACTAGCGGTGACAATGAGCAGTTCTTC. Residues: CAIRTSGDNEQFF.